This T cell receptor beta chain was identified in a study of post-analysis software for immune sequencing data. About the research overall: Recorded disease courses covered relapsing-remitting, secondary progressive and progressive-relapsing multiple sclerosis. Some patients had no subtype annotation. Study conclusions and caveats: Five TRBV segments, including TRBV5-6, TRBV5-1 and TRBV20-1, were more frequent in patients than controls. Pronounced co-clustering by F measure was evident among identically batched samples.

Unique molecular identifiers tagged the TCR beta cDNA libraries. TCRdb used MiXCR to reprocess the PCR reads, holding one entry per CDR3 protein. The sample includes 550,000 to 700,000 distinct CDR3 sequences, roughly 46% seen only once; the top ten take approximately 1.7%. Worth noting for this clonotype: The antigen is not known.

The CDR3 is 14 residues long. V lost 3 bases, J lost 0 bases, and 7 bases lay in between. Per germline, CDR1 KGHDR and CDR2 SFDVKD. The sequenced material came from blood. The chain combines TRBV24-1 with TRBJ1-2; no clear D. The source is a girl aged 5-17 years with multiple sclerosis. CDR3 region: CATSDPGANYGYTF. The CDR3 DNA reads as TGTGCCACCAGTGATCCCGGGGCTAACTATGGCTACACCTTC.